This TCR beta chain stems from a study of OX40 agonist ivuxolimab in advanced cancers. This CDR3 has 16 amino acids. Trimming shortened V by 8 bases and J by 8 bases, and 25 bases separated the two germline ends. Per germline, CDR1 SGHTS and CDR2 YDEGEE. The protocol was immunoSEQ multiplex PCR, while the TCRdb copy is restricted to in-frame clones and leaves out a portion. Among some 70,000 clones, about nine tenths were seen once, and the ten largest hold around 2.2%. This specimen consisted of CD4+ or CD8+ T cells sorted from blood, obtained in a trial of the OX40 agonist ivuxolimab. This sequence was found in an adult with an advanced solid tumor such as melanoma, head and neck, liver or kidney cancer. The chain recombines TRBV5-8 with TRBJ1-4; D is uncertain. CDR3 DNA: TGTGCCAGTACACCTTGGGGAAAAGGACGGAAAGAAAAACTGTTTTTT. Its translation is CASTPWGKGRKEKLFF.